A single sample is the source of the 15 T cell receptor beta chains below, sequenced in a study of monozygotic twins with inflammatory bowel disease. Reprocessing the 5' RACE reads, TCRdb reports a single entry for every CDR3 protein and omits DNA. Recorded for this sample: about 380,000 distinct CDR3 sequences. The source material was blood. The receptor source for this set is a human donor with ulcerative colitis or Crohn's disease, or a healthy co-twin of an affected twin (not recorded which).

This chain joins TRBV20-1 and TRBJ1-4. The CDR3 totals 13 residues. Germline values: CDR1 DFQATT, CDR2 SNEGSKA (reference sequence). The CDR3 loop is CSAQGSPNEKLFF.

The chain carries TRBV11-2 and TRBJ2-7. The CDR3 is made up of 14 amino acids. The germline gives CDR1 SGHAT, CDR2 FQNNGV. The CDR3 loop reads CASSLRQDYYEQYF.

This chain uses TRBV5-1 with TRBJ2-7; TCRdb indicates TRBD2, and absent DNA this call remains unverified. The CDR3 length is 14 residues. CDR1 is SGHRS and CDR2 is YFSETQ in the germline V gene. CDR3 residues: CASRIEGLSYEQYF.

The chain couples TRBV29-1 to TRBJ2-7. The CDR3 is made up of 13 amino acids. Germline V CDR1 and CDR2: SQVTM, ANQGSEA. The CDR3 here is CSVPDKNLYEQYF.

The CDR3 protein is CASRRGNQETQYF. V gene TRBV27 combines with J gene TRBJ2-5. The CDR3 has 13 amino acids. From germline, CDR1 is MNHEY and CDR2 SMNVEV (reference sequence).

The chain recombines TRBV20-1 with TRBJ2-5; the TCRdb call, TRBD1, lacks DNA for checking. Germline V gene lookup returns CDR1 DFQATT and CDR2 SNEGSKA (reference sequence). The CDR3 runs to 14 residues. CDR3 residues: CSAKLPGIQETQYF.

This chain connects TRBV7-2 to TRBJ2-7; TCRdb's D call, TRBD2, is unchecked because there is no DNA. CDR1 and CDR2 (germline): SGHTA, FQGNSA. This CDR3 is 14 amino acids long. The CDR3 region is CASSLVTSSAEQYF.

The rearrangement links TRBV9 to TRBJ1-6; TCRdb outputs TRBD1, but without DNA this stays unchecked. CDR1 SGDLS and CDR2 YYNGEE come from the germline V gene. The CDR3 contains 15 residues. CDR3 sequence: CASSSRQGANSPLHF. Variable domain in full (rest from reference TRBV9 and TRBJ1-6): DSGVTQTPKHLITATGQRVTLRCSPRSGDLSVYWYQQSLDQGLQFLIQYYNGEERAKGNILERFSAQQFPDLHSELNLSSLELGDSALYFCASSSRQGANSPLHFGNGTRLTVT.

The gene calls are TRBV2 and TRBJ2-5; TCRdb reports TRBD2, a call that lacks DNA to check it against. CDR1 is SNHLY and CDR2 is FYNNEI in the germline V gene. The CDR3 length is 14 residues. This chain's CDR3 is CASTRGLATETQYF.

The gene calls are TRBV12-3 or TRBV12-4 and TRBJ2-7; checking the TCRdb D call of TRBD1 is not possible without DNA. The CDR3 consists of 14 residues. The CDR3 loop reads CASRRGGSSYEQYF.

The chain carries TRBV28 and TRBJ2-5; TCRdb reports TRBD2, a call that lacks DNA to check it against. This CDR3 spans 17 amino acids. Germline loops: CDR1 MDHEN, CDR2 SYDVKM. CDR3 sequence: CASSFRKIAGGRETQYF.

The CDR3 region is CASSQRQGSTGELFF. The V gene is TRBV7-6, the J gene TRBJ2-2; the TRBD1 assignment by TCRdb is unverifiable without DNA. CDR1 and CDR2 (germline): SGHVS, FNYEAQ. This CDR3 spans 15 amino acids.

The chain recombines TRBV20-1 with TRBJ1-2; there is no DNA to check the TCRdb D call of TRBD1. There are 14 residues in the CDR3. CDR1 DFQATT and CDR2 SNEGSKA come from the germline V gene (reference sequence). The CDR3 spells CSASFPGEDYGYTF.

The chain links TRBV27 to TRBJ2-1; TCRdb's assignment of TRBD2 cannot be checked, as there is no DNA. Per the germline V gene, CDR1 is MNHEY and CDR2 is SMNVEV (reference sequence). CDR3 length equals 16 residues. The CDR3 loop is CASLDRPGLRVDEQFF.

The CDR3 spells CASLSPGQGAKGLKTLHF. V usage is TRBV5-6 and J usage is TRBJ1-6; the D call of TRBD1 rests on TCRdb alone, since no DNA is present to check it. The germline V gene encodes CDR1 SGHDT and CDR2 YYEEEE. The CDR3 sequence is 18 residues long.